This TCR beta chain is from a study of technical replicates of blood from several donors. Measured with immunoSEQ multiplex PCR; TCRdb has only the in-frame clones, and not every one. The sample carries fewer than 85,000 clones, 80% to 95% recorded once. This CDR3 spans 11 amino acids. Germline V CDR1 and CDR2: SGHDT, YYEEEE. The germline V and J ends were trimmed by 4 bases and 3 bases, with 5 bases remaining between them. The chain recombines TRBV5-6 with TRBJ2-7; D not resolved. The sequencing sample was made of T cells isolated from PBMCs. The sequence came from a human donor in good health. The CDR3, as DNA: TGTGCCAGCAGCGCGGACTACGAGCAGTACTTC. Translating it yields CASSADYEQYF.